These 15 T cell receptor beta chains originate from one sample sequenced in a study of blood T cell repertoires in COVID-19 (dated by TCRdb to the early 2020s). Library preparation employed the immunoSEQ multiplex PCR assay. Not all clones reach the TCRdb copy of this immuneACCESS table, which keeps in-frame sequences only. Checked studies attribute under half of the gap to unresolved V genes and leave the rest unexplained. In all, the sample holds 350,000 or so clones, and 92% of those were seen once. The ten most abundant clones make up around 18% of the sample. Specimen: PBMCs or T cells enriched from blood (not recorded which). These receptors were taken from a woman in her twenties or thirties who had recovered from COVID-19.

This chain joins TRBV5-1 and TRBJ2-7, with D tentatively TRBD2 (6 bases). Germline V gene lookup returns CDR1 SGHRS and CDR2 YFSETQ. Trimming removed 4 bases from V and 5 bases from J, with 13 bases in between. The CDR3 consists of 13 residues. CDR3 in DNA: TGCGCCAGCAGCGCTCTCTTAGCGGACGAGCAGTACTTC. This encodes CASSALLADEQYF.

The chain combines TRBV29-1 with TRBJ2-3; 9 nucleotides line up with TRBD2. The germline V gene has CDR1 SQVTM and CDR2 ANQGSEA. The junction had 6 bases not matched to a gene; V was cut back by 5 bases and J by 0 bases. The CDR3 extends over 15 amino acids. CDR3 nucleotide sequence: TGCAGCGTTCTGGGACTAGCCGACAGCACAGATACGCAGTATTTT. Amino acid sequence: CSVLGLADSTDTQYF.

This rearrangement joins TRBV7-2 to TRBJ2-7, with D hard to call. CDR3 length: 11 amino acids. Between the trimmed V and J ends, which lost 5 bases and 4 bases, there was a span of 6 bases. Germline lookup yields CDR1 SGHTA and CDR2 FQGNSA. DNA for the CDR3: TGTGCCAGCAGCCCTAGGTACGAGCAGTACTTC. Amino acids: CASSPRYEQYF.

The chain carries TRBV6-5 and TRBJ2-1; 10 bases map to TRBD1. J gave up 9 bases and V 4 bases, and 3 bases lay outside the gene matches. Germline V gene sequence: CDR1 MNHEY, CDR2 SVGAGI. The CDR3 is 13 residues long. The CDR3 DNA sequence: TGTGCCAGCAGTTCCGACAGGGGGCTTGAGCAGTTCTTC. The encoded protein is CASSSDRGLEQFF.

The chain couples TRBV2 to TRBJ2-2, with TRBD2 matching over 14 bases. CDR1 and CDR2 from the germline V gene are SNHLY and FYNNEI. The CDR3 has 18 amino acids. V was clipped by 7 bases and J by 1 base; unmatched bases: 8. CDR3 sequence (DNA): TGTGCCAGCAACACCCTCGGACTAGCGGGAGGGAACACCGGGGAGCTGTTTTTT. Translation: CASNTLGLAGGNTGELFF.

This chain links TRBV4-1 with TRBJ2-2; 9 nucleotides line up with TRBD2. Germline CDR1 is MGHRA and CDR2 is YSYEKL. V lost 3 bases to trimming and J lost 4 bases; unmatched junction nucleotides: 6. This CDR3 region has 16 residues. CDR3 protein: CASSQTSGRPTGELFF. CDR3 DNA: TGCGCCAGCAGCCAGACCAGCGGGAGGCCCACCGGGGAGCTGTTTTTT.

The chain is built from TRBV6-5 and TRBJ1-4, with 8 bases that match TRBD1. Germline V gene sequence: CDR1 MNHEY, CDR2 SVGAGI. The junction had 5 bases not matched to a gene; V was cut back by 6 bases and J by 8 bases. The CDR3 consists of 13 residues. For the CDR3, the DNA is TGTGCCAGCAGAGGGACAGGAAGGGAAAAACTGTTTTTT. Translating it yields CASRGTGREKLFF.

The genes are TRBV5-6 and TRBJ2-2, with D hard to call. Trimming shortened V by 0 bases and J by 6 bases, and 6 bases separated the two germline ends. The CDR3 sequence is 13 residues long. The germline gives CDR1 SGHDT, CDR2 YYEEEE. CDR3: CASSLAGPGELFF. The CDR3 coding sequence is TGTGCCAGCAGCTTGGCAGGTCCCGGGGAGCTGTTTTTT. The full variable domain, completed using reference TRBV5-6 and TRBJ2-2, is DAGVTQSPTHLIKTRGQQVTLRCSPKSGHDTVSWYQQALGQGPQFIFQYYEEEERQRGNFPDRFSGHQFPNYSSELNVNALLLGDSALYLCASSLAGPGELFFGEGSRLTVL.

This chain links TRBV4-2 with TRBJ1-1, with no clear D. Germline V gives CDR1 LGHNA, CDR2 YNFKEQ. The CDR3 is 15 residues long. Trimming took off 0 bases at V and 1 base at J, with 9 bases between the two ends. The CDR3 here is CASSQEVVTNTEAFF. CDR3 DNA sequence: TGTGCCAGCAGCCAAGAAGTAGTCACGAACACTGAAGCTTTCTTT.

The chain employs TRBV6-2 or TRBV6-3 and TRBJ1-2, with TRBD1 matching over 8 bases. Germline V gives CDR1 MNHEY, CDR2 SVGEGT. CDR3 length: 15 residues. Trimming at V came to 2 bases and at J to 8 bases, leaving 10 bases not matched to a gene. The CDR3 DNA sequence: TGTGCCAGCAGTTACGTTGTGGACAGGGTGAACGGCTACACCTTC. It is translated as CASSYVVDRVNGYTF.

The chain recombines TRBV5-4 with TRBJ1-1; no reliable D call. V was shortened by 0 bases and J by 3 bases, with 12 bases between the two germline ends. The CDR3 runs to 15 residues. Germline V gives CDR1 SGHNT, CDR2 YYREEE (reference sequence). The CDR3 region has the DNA TGTGCCAGCAGCTTGGGACCGGGCGGGTACACTGAAGCTTTCTTT. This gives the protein CASSLGPGGYTEAFF.

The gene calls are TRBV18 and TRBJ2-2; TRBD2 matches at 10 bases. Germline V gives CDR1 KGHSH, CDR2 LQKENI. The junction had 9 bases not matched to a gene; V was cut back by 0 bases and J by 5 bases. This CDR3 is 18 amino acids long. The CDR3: CASSPPSSGGRRTGELFF. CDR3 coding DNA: TGTGCCAGCTCACCACCGTCTAGCGGGGGAAGGAGAACCGGGGAGCTGTTTTTT.

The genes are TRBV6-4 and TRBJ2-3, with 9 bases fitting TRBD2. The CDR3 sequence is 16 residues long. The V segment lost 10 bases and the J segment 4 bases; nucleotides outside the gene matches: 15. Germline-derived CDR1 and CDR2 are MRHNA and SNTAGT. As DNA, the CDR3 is TGTGCCACCGAATCGGGGGCGGGGGGGCTCGCAGATACGCAGTATTTT. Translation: CATESGAGGLADTQYF.

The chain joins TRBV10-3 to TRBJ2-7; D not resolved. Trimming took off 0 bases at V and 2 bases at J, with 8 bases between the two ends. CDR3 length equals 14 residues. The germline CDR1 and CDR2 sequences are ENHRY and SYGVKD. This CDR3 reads CAISESLATYEQYF. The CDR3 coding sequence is TGTGCCATCAGTGAGTCGCTCGCGACCTACGAGCAGTACTTC.

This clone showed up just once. The CDR3 DNA follows: TGTGCCAGCAGCGGATCCGGGACAGGGGGCTCCAATGAGCAGTTCTTC. Translated: CASSGSGTGGSNEQFF. The J gene is TRBJ2-1, the V gene TRBV11-3, with 12 nucleotides matching TRBD1. V lost 5 bases, J lost 6 bases, and 8 bases stayed unmatched. Germline assignment: CDR1 SGHNT and CDR2 YENEEA. This CDR3 has 16 amino acids. The full variable domain, its missing parts supplied by reference TRBV11-3 and TRBJ2-1, is EAGVVQSPRYKIIEKKQPVAFWCNPISGHNTLYWYLQNLGQGPELLIRYENEEAVDDSQLPKDRFSAERLKGVDSTLKIQPAELGDSAVYLCASSGSGTGGSNEQFFGPGTRLTVL.